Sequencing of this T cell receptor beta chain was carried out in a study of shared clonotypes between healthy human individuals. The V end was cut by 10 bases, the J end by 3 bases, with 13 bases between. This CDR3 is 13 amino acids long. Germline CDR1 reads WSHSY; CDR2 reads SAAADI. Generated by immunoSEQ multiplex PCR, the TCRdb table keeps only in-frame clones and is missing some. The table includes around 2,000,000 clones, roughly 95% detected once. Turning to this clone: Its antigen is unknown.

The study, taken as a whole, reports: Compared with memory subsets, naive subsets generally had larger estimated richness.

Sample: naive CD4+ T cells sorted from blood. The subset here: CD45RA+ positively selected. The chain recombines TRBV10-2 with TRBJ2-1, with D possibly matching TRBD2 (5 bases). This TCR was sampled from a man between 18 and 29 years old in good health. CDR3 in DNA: TGCGCCACCGCTAGCACCTACTACAATGAGCAGTTCTTC. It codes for CATASTYYNEQFF.